This T cell receptor (beta chain) was retrieved from a study of cytomegalovirus exposure and HLA in healthy donors. About the research overall: In a later analysis, the 120 or so validation repertoires were reported to have used the same platform as the roughly 700 first-cohort repertoires. The study, taken as a whole, reports: Specificity of three CMV-associated chains for CMV antigens was verified in vitro. TCR beta chains numbering approximately 150 were designated cytomegalovirus-associated. The classifier reportedly diagnosed cytomegalovirus status with high specificity and sensitivity.

Sequencing was performed with immunoSEQ multiplex PCR; in TCRdb, only in-frame clones are kept and a portion is missing. The sample consists of about 110,000 clones, 70% to 90% of them appearing once. As concerns this clone: Antigen unknown.

The V gene end was trimmed by 6 bases and the J gene end by 5 bases; junction bases not matched to a gene: 4. The CDR3 has 12 residues. Germline assignment: CDR1 MNHEY and CDR2 SMNVEV (reference sequence). Sample: PBMCs. This receptor was obtained from a woman in her 30s in good health and CMV-seropositive. V gene TRBV27 combines with J gene TRBJ2-7, with 7 nucleotides matching TRBD1. The CDR3 protein is CASSQTGNEQYF. The CDR3, as DNA: TGTGCCAGCAGCCAGACAGGGAACGAGCAGTACTTC.